One sample yielded the 29 T cell receptor beta chains listed below, sequenced in a study of T cell responses to AZD1222 COVID-19 vaccine. The data were produced by immunoSEQ multiplex PCR, yet TCRdb's version contains in-frame clones alone and is incomplete. The top ten hold roughly 15% of the sample, which has around 58,000 clones, around 90% seen once. The source material was peripheral blood, sampled 28 days after the second AZD1222 dose. The source is an adult who received the AZD1222 COVID-19 vaccine.

The genes are TRBV18 and TRBJ2-1, with D maybe TRBD2 (6 bases). The CDR3 contains 15 residues. Germline V CDR1 and CDR2: KGHSH, LQKENI. The V end lost 2 bases, the J end lost 6 bases, and 14 bases lay between the germline ends. This CDR3 reads CASSPWEEGTNEQFF. The CDR3 coding sequence is TGTGCCAGCTCACCATGGGAGGAGGGAACCAATGAGCAGTTCTTC.

The chain joins TRBV7-9 to TRBJ2-1, with 8 bases aligning to TRBD1. The CDR3 has 14 residues. The V gene end was trimmed by 2 bases and the J gene end by 7 bases; junction bases not matched to a gene: 4. Germline V gene sequence: CDR1 SEHNR, CDR2 FQNEAQ (reference sequence). The CDR3 DNA is TGTGCCAGCAGCTTATCCAGGGGGCTAAATGAGCAGTTCTTC. As protein: CASSLSRGLNEQFF.

CDR3: CASSPRDFYEQYF. The CDR3 bases are TGTGCCAGCAGCCCTCGGGATTTCTACGAGCAGTACTTC. V gene TRBV7-9 combines with J gene TRBJ2-7; possibly TRBD2 for D (5 bases). There are 13 residues in the CDR3. V was shortened by 5 bases and J by 3 bases, with 11 bases between the two germline ends. Germline V gives CDR1 SEHNR, CDR2 FQNEAQ (reference sequence).

J is TRBJ2-3 and V is TRBV2, with 10 bases fitting TRBD2. This CDR3 is 16 amino acids long. The V and J ends lost 1 base and 4 bases, in that order; junction bases with no gene match: 5. Per germline, CDR1 SNHLY and CDR2 FYNNEI. The CDR3 sequence is CASSEEGAGGPDTQYF. The CDR3 DNA reads TGTGCCAGCAGTGAAGAGGGAGCGGGAGGGCCAGATACGCAGTATTTT.

The chain has TRBV24-1 and TRBJ2-3; tentatively, D is TRBD2 (6 bases). The V gene lost 1 base and the J gene lost 2 bases, with 12 bases spanning the gap. The CDR3 has 16 amino acids. Germline CDR1 KGHDR, CDR2 SFDVKD. DNA for the CDR3: TGTGCCACCAGTGATTTAAGTAGCGGAAACACAGATACGCAGTATTTT. Protein product: CATSDLSSGNTDTQYF.

The V call is TRBV7-9, the J call TRBJ1-5; no clear D gene. The germline gives CDR1 SEHNR, CDR2 FQNEAQ (reference sequence). Trimming pared 4 bases from V and 7 bases from J, leaving 8 bases between. CDR3 length equals 12 residues. The CDR3 bases are TGTGCCAGCAGCTGGGGAGAACAGCCCCAGCATTTT. This encodes CASSWGEQPQHF. Full variable domain (remainder filled in from reference TRBV7-9 and TRBJ1-5): DTGVSQNPRHKITKRGQNVTFRCDPISEHNRLYWYRQTLGQGPEFLTYFQNEAQLEKSRLLSDRFSAERPKGSFSTLEIQRTEQGDSAMYLCASSWGEQPQHFGDGTRLSIL.

The chain employs TRBV11-3 and TRBJ2-6; possible D gene TRBD2, 6 bases. The V end lost 6 bases, the J end lost 2 bases, and 8 bases lay between the germline ends. From germline, CDR1 is SGHNT and CDR2 YENEEA. The CDR3 contains 14 residues. CDR3 region: CASSPSAGANVLTF. In DNA form, the CDR3 reads TGTGCCAGCAGTCCTAGCGCTGGGGCCAACGTCCTGACTTTC. The full variable domain, in which reference TRBV11-3 and TRBJ2-6 provide the parts outside the CDR3, is EAGVVQSPRYKIIEKKQPVAFWCNPISGHNTLYWYLQNLGQGPELLIRYENEEAVDDSQLPKDRFSAERLKGVDSTLKIQPAELGDSAVYLCASSPSAGANVLTFGAGSRLTVL.

This clone was seen only a few times. The chain combines TRBV19 with TRBJ1-5; D is unclear. From germline, CDR1 is LNHDA and CDR2 SQIVND (reference sequence). The CDR3 runs 16 residues. Trimming cost V 1 base and J 2 bases, with 12 bases left between them. The CDR3 DNA follows: TGTGCCAGTAGTATAGTAGCGGGCCAGGGCAATCAGCCCCAGCATTTT. This encodes CASSIVAGQGNQPQHF.

The rearrangement joins TRBV1 to TRBJ2-7; the D call TRBD2 from the table was never checked on the DNA. TRBV1 constitutes a pseudogene. This CDR3 spans 17 amino acids. CDR3: CTSSQVESSGASYEQYF. Written as DNA, the CDR3 is TGCACCAGCAGCCAAGTCGAGAGTAGCGGGGCGTCCTACGAGCAGTACTTC.

V usage is TRBV30 and J usage is TRBJ1-6; no firm D call. Trimming left V 0 bases short and J 5 bases short, with 8 bases between. The CDR3 runs 14 residues. Germline CDR1 and CDR2: GTSNPN and SVGIG (reference sequence). CDR3 sequence (DNA): TGTGCCTGGAGTGTACGGCAGAATAATTCACCCCTCCACTTT. Protein sequence: CAWSVRQNNSPLHF. The whole variable domain, remainder taken from reference TRBV30 and TRBJ1-6, is SQTIHQWPATLVQPVGSPLSLECTVEGTSNPNLYWYRQAAGRGLQLLFYSVGIGQISSEVPQNLSASRPQDRQFILSSKKLLLSDSGFYLCAWSVRQNNSPLHFGNGTRLTVT.

The chain recombines TRBV10-3 with TRBJ2-3; 9 bases are a match to TRBD2. With 4 bases clipped from V and 8 bases from J, the junction kept 16 bases outside the gene matches. CDR1 is ENHRY, CDR2 SYGVKD, per germline. This CDR3 contains 17 residues. The CDR3 bases are TGTGCCATCAGTGGCGGCGGGGGGGCAGCCAAGTCGAGTACGCAGTATTTT. Translation: CAISGGGGAAKSSTQYF.

J is TRBJ1-3 and V is TRBV3-1 (or the pseudogene TRBV3-2); no clear D gene. V gave up 1 base and J gave up 6 bases, with 13 bases separating them. This CDR3 has 15 amino acids. Germline loops: CDR1 LGHDT, CDR2 YNNKEL (reference sequence). The CDR3 sequence: CASSQGTAGKNTIYF. CDR3 nucleotides: TGTGCCAGCAGCCAAGGAACGGCAGGCAAAAACACCATATATTTT.

The V and J genes are TRBV2 and TRBJ2-1, with D perhaps matching TRBD1 (6 bases). The length of the CDR3 is 15 residues. The ends were cut back, 3 bases at V and 7 bases at J, with 16 bases in the middle. Germline CDR1 is SNHLY and CDR2 is FYNNEI. CDR3 bases: TGTGCCAGCAGTGAGAGGGCGGGCAGGGGAAATGAGCAGTTCTTC. Residues: CASSERAGRGNEQFF.

The chain recombines TRBV9 with TRBJ2-1; 9 bases agree with TRBD2. Germline V gene data show CDR1 as SGDLS and CDR2 as YYNGEE. Germline trimming cut 0 bases from V and 8 bases from J; bases unmatched to any gene: 6. The CDR3 covers 15 residues. This CDR3 is CASSVVIAGVDEQFF. In DNA, the CDR3 is TGTGCCAGCAGCGTAGTAATAGCGGGAGTAGATGAGCAGTTCTTC.

The chain couples TRBV18 to TRBJ2-5; the match to TRBD2 covers 8 bases. Germline V gene lookup returns CDR1 KGHSH and CDR2 LQKENI. This CDR3 has 15 amino acids. J was trimmed by 5 bases and V by 0 bases; bases with no gene match: 5. The CDR3 region has the DNA TGTGCCAGCTCACCACCAGCGGGAGCCGATGAGACCCAGTACTTC. This encodes CASSPPAGADETQYF.

V is TRBV28 and J is TRBJ1-2; D gene unclear. V lost 1 base to trimming and J lost 6 bases, with 18 bases between them. This CDR3 spans 16 amino acids. The germline V gene encodes CDR1 MDHEN and CDR2 SYDVKM. CDR3 nucleotides: TGTGCCAGCAGTTTATACCGGCACAGTAATCTACATGGCTACACCTTC. It yields the protein CASSLYRHSNLHGYTF.

This rearrangement joins TRBV6-5 to TRBJ2-2; D possibly corresponds to TRBD2 (5 bases). Germline CDR1 and CDR2: MNHEY and SVGAGI. Trimming cost V 7 bases and J 5 bases, with 14 bases left between them. This CDR3 region has 14 residues. The CDR3 DNA follows: TGTGCCAGCAACACCCGCCGGGGTACCGGGGAGCTGTTTTTT. Translation: CASNTRRGTGELFF.

The chain links TRBV6-1 to TRBJ2-5; D might be TRBD1 (5 bases). The CDR3 totals 16 residues. From germline, CDR1 is MNHNS and CDR2 SASEGT. V dropped 3 bases and J dropped 1 base, with 15 bases sitting between them. This CDR3 reads CASSEPVSGSQETQYF. DNA for the CDR3: TGTGCCAGCAGTGAGCCGGTATCAGGGTCCCAAGAGACCCAGTACTTC.

This clone has only a few counts. The rearrangement joins TRBV11-1 to TRBJ2-7, with D hard to call. Per germline, CDR1 SGHAT and CDR2 FQDESV (reference sequence). V lost 3 bases and J lost 5, with 8 bases in between. The CDR3 runs 12 residues. CDR3 sequence: CASSLKTDEQYF. CDR3 nucleotides: TGTGCCAGCAGCTTGAAGACCGACGAGCAGTACTTC.

The chain has TRBV5-4 and TRBJ2-1; 7 bases match TRBD2. The junction had 7 bases not matched to a gene; V was cut back by 4 bases and J by 3 bases. The CDR3 loop spans 15 amino acids. Germline V gene lookup returns CDR1 SGHNT and CDR2 YYREEE (reference sequence). Here the CDR3 reads CASSLGLPFYNEQFF. DNA of the CDR3: TGTGCCAGCAGCCTGGGACTACCCTTCTACAATGAGCAGTTCTTC. Variable domain in full (rest from reference TRBV5-4 and TRBJ2-1): ETGVTQSPTHLIKTRGQQVTLRCSSQSGHNTVSWYQQALGQGPQFIFQYYREEENGRGNFPPRFSGLQFPNYSSELNVNALELDDSALYLCASSLGLPFYNEQFFGPGTRLTVL.

The V gene is TRBV27, the J gene TRBJ2-6, with 7 positions matching TRBD2. CDR1 MNHEY and CDR2 SMNVEV come from the germline V gene (reference sequence). The trim removed 3 bases at V and 3 bases at J, leaving 14 bases unmatched. The CDR3 is 19 residues long. CDR3 protein: CASSFLWREHLGGANVLTF. DNA for the CDR3: TGTGCCAGCAGTTTTTTATGGCGGGAGCACCTGGGTGGGGCCAACGTCCTGACTTTC. Filled out from reference TRBV27 and TRBJ2-6, the complete variable domain reads EAQVTQNPRYLITVTGKKLTVTCSQNMNHEYMSWYRQDPGLGLRQIYYSMNVEVTDKGDVPEGYKVSRKEKRNFPLILESPSPNQTSLYFCASSFLWREHLGGANVLTFGAGSRLTVL.

The J gene is TRBJ2-5, the V gene TRBV6-5; D might be TRBD1 (6 bases). The CDR3 runs 15 residues. Trimming cost V 2 bases and J 5 bases, with 15 bases left between them. Germline V gene data show CDR1 as MNHEY and CDR2 as SVGAGI. The CDR3 loop is CASSYHKQGGETQYF. CDR3 DNA sequence: TGTGCCAGCAGTTACCATAAACAGGGCGGGGAGACCCAGTACTTC.

The rearrangement links TRBV3-1 (or the pseudogene TRBV3-2) to TRBJ1-5; TRBD1 matches at 8 bases. Germline CDR1 is LGHDT and CDR2 is YNNKEL (reference sequence). V trimming: 1 base; J trimming: 8 bases; junction bases outside the gene matches: 10. This CDR3 is 16 amino acids long. The CDR3 loop reads CASSQGTGSRRKPQHF. The CDR3 nucleotides read TGTGCCAGCAGCCAAGGGACAGGGAGTAGAAGGAAGCCCCAGCATTTT.

V usage is TRBV6-5 and J usage is TRBJ2-3; 7 bases line up with TRBD2. CDR3 length: 14 amino acids. V lost 6 bases and J lost 6; bases outside the gene matches: 9. Germline CDR1 is MNHEY and CDR2 is SVGAGI. CDR3 in amino acids: CASRPTSIGDTQYF. The CDR3 DNA is TGTGCCAGCAGACCGACTAGCATTGGGGATACGCAGTATTTT.

This rearrangement joins TRBV6-5 to TRBJ2-7; 12 nucleotides line up with TRBD2. This CDR3 contains 15 residues. The junction had 4 bases not matched to a gene; V was cut back by 7 bases and J by 0 bases. Looked up from germline, CDR1 is MNHEY and CDR2 is SVGAGI. Here the CDR3 reads CASTPTSGSSYEQYF. CDR3 nucleotide sequence: TGTGCCAGCACCCCGACTAGCGGGAGCTCCTACGAGCAGTACTTC.

The rearrangement joins TRBV19 to TRBJ2-1, with D possibly matching TRBD2 (7 bases). The CDR3 runs 16 residues. Germline assignment: CDR1 LNHDA and CDR2 SQIVND (reference sequence). V shed 3 bases and J shed 2 bases, with 14 bases lying between them. The CDR3 coding sequence is TGTGCCAGTAGTATTGGGGGCGGGAGAGCCTACAATGAGCAGTTCTTC. It is translated as CASSIGGGRAYNEQFF.

The gene calls are TRBV19 and TRBJ2-5; a weak D match, TRBD2 (5 bases). The germline V gene has CDR1 LNHDA and CDR2 SQIVND (reference sequence). The CDR3 contains 14 residues. The V gene lost 5 bases and the J gene lost 5 bases, with 15 bases spanning the gap. The DNA of the CDR3 is TGTGCCAGTAGTCGGGGTCCCAGCGGTGAGACCCAGTACTTC. As protein: CASSRGPSGETQYF.

The V gene is TRBV3-1 (or the pseudogene TRBV3-2), the J gene TRBJ1-5, with a tentative D call TRBD1 (5 bases). V was cut by 1 base and J by 7 bases, with 5 bases left in between. Germline CDR1 LGHDT, CDR2 YNNKEL (reference sequence). CDR3 length: 12 residues. CDR3 sequence: CASSQGGQPQHF. The CDR3 coding sequence is TGTGCCAGCAGCCAAGGGGGGCAGCCCCAGCATTTT.

The V gene is TRBV20-1, the J gene TRBJ2-7, with D possibly TRBD2 on 5 matching bases. The CDR3 consists of 11 residues. Germline lookup yields CDR1 DFQATT and CDR2 SNEGSKA (reference sequence). V lost 2 bases and J lost 7, with 9 bases in between. The CDR3 region has the DNA TGCAGTGCTAGAAGTCCGGGGGAGCAGTACTTC. It yields the protein CSARSPGEQYF.